The 27 T cell receptor beta chains reported below all come from one sample, sequenced in a study of CD8 T cells in Susac syndrome. Random hexamers were used to reverse transcribe the RNA input (about 0.45 to 1 ug). TCRdb used MiXCR to reprocess the immunoSEQ multiplex PCR reads, holding one entry per CDR3 protein. Of 110,000 to 150,000 distinct CDR3 sequences listed, approximately 95% are singletons. Sequences were obtained from CD4+ T cells from PBMCs. The receptors were sampled from a human donor with Susac syndrome.

This clonotype was seen once. The V and J genes are TRBV20-1 and TRBJ1-1, with D possibly TRBD1 on 5 matching bases. The CDR3 consists of 14 residues. Trimming took 5 bases from V and 0 from J, leaving 13 bases between them. The V gene's germline CDR1 is DFQATT and CDR2 SNEGSKA (reference sequence). CDR3 bases: TGCAGTGCTGGGACCACCTACATGAACACTGAAGCTTTCTTT. This sequence encodes CSAGTTYMNTEAFF.

The chain links TRBV29-1 to TRBJ1-1; possible D gene TRBD1, 6 bases. The germline V gene encodes CDR1 SQVTM and CDR2 ANQGSEA. The CDR3 covers 12 residues. V shed 8 bases and J shed 1 base, with 11 bases lying between them. CDR3 bases: TGCAGCTCTGGACAGTCGAACACTGAAGCTTTCTTT. Protein sequence: CSSGQSNTEAFF.

J is TRBJ2-7 and V is TRBV20-1; a possible D gene is TRBD2 (7 bases). Germline V gene sequence: CDR1 DFQATT, CDR2 SNEGSKA (reference sequence). The ends were cut back, 6 bases at V and 2 bases at J, with 14 bases in the middle. The CDR3 loop spans 13 amino acids. For the CDR3, the DNA is TGCAGTGCCCTGGGGGGGGCTACCTACGAGCAGTACTTC. This gives the protein CSALGGATYEQYF.

The chain recombines TRBV11-2 with TRBJ2-3; maybe TRBD2 (5 bases). Trimming removed 3 bases at V and 3 bases at J, with 13 bases between. The CDR3 is 15 amino acids. CDR1 is SGHAT, CDR2 FQNNGV, per germline. The CDR3 bases are TGTGCCAGCAGCTTCGGGTTAGCGTGGACAGATACGCAGTATTTT. It encodes CASSFGLAWTDTQYF.

This clonotype was observed a single time. This chain links TRBV6-5 with TRBJ2-5; 7 bases align to TRBD1. This CDR3 region has 14 residues. CDR1 and CDR2 from the germline V gene are MNHEY and SVGAGI. V was pared by 4 bases and J by 3 bases, with 5 bases of the junction left unmatched. For the CDR3, the DNA is TGTGCCAGCAGTTTCGGGACAGCGGAAGAGACCCAGTACTTC. This translates into CASSFGTAEETQYF.

The chain carries TRBV12-3 or TRBV12-4 and TRBJ2-1; D remains ambiguous. With 6 bases removed from V and 8 bases from J, the gap between germline ends came to 11 bases. This CDR3 spans 12 amino acids. CDR3 coding DNA: TGTGCCAGCAGATCGTCGCTGCATGAGCAGTTCTTC. It is translated as CASRSSLHEQFF.

The rearrangement joins TRBV3-1 to TRBJ2-1, with 7 nucleotides matching TRBD2. CDR1 is LGHDT, CDR2 YNNKEL, per germline (reference sequence). The trim removed 4 bases at V and 6 bases at J, leaving 6 bases unmatched. This CDR3 region has 14 residues. The CDR3 region is CASSLRRGTNEQFF. The CDR3, as DNA: TGTGCCAGCAGCCTTCGGCGGGGGACCAATGAGCAGTTCTTC.

CDR3 protein: CASKTTGQGSYEQYF. CDR3 DNA: TGCGCCAGCAAGACAACGGGACAGGGGTCCTACGAGCAGTACTTC. The rearrangement uses TRBV5-1 and TRBJ2-7, with TRBD1 matching 10 bases. The CDR3 is 15 residues long. The V gene end was trimmed by 6 bases and the J gene end by 1 base; junction bases not matched to a gene: 7. The germline gives CDR1 SGHRS, CDR2 YFSETQ.

V gene TRBV2 combines with J gene TRBJ2-3; 7 bases match TRBD1. The germline V gene encodes CDR1 SNHLY and CDR2 FYNNEI. The V and J ends lost 6 bases and 6 bases, in that order; junction bases with no gene match: 9. The CDR3 covers 14 residues. The chain's CDR3 is CASRLEGGWDTQYF. CDR3 nucleotides: TGTGCCAGCAGACTTGAAGGGGGCTGGGATACGCAGTATTTT.

V usage is TRBV20-1 and J usage is TRBJ1-1, with 10 bases matching TRBD1. V lost 5 bases and J lost 4; bases outside the gene matches: 4. This CDR3 region has 13 residues. The V gene's germline CDR1 is DFQATT and CDR2 SNEGSKA (reference sequence). The CDR3 region has the DNA TGCAGTGCTTCTGGACAGGGGGGCACTGAAGCTTTCTTT. It yields the protein CSASGQGGTEAFF.

This rearrangement joins TRBV20-1 to TRBJ2-7; 7 nucleotides line up with TRBD1. The CDR3 has 16 residues. The V segment lost 6 bases and the J segment 5 bases; nucleotides outside the gene matches: 19. The germline CDR1 and CDR2 sequences are DFQATT and SNEGSKA (reference sequence). The CDR3 coding sequence is TGCAGTGCCCCACGCCCCGACAGGGCCAGCGTCCACGAGCAGTACTTC. Translation gives CSAPRPDRASVHEQYF.

This sequence joins TRBV6-6 and TRBJ1-1, with 9 bases aligning to TRBD1. The germline CDR1 and CDR2 sequences are MNHNY and SVGAGI (reference sequence). Trimming took 5 bases from V and 3 from J; bases not matched to a gene: 4. The CDR3 spans 14 residues. The CDR3, as DNA: TGTGCCAGCAGTAGGTGGACAGGGGACACTGAAGCTTTCTTT. Translated: CASSRWTGDTEAFF.

The chain couples TRBV3-1 to TRBJ2-1; TRBD2 agrees at 7 bases. The trim removed 4 bases at V and 5 bases at J, leaving 11 bases unmatched. The germline V gene has CDR1 LGHDT and CDR2 YNNKEL (reference sequence). The CDR3 is 16 residues long. The CDR3 region is CASSLIRLAVHNEQFF. CDR3 sequence (DNA): TGTGCCAGCAGCCTAATTCGGCTAGCGGTTCACAATGAGCAGTTCTTC.

The chain combines TRBV2 with TRBJ1-6; weak D call: TRBD1 (6 bases). Trimming took 1 base from V and 7 from J, leaving 11 bases between them. The length of the CDR3 is 15 residues. Looked up from germline, CDR1 is SNHLY and CDR2 is FYNNEI. CDR3 sequence: CASSEETGRNSPLHF. The DNA for the CDR3 is TGTGCCAGCAGTGAAGAAACAGGGCGGAATTCACCCCTCCACTTT.

The chain has TRBV27 and TRBJ1-1; D ambiguous. The CDR3 covers 12 residues. With 5 bases removed from V and 8 bases from J, the gap between germline ends came to 12 bases. The germline V gene encodes CDR1 MNHEY and CDR2 SMNVEV (reference sequence). The CDR3 DNA follows: TGTGCCAGCAGTCACCCCACATCCGAAGCTTTCTTT. Translated: CASSHPTSEAFF.

The chain uses TRBV20-1 and TRBJ2-1, with TRBD1 matching over 9 bases. Germline values: CDR1 DFQATT, CDR2 SNEGSKA (reference sequence). Trimming cost V 0 bases and J 4 bases; bases outside gene matches: 4. There are 15 residues in the CDR3. The CDR3 DNA follows: TGCAGTGCTAGAGAGGGGACAGGGTCATACAATGAGCAGTTCTTC. Protein sequence: CSAREGTGSYNEQFF.

The V call is TRBV28, the J call TRBJ2-7; 9 positions agree with TRBD2. The CDR3 consists of 16 residues. The germline CDR1 and CDR2 sequences are MDHEN and SYDVKM. Germline trimming cut 5 bases from V and 1 base from J; bases unmatched to any gene: 9. CDR3 DNA sequence: TGTGCCAGCAGTCCCCCCGGCGGGAGGGAGTCCTACGAGCAGTACTTC. Its translation: CASSPPGGRESYEQYF.

The gene calls are TRBV29-1 and TRBJ1-1; D uncertain. Trimming shortened V by 4 bases and J by 0 bases, and 9 bases separated the two germline ends. Germline CDR1 SQVTM, CDR2 ANQGSEA. This CDR3 is 13 amino acids long. The CDR3 spells CSVGLALNTEAFF. In nucleotides, the CDR3 is TGCAGCGTTGGTTTGGCTTTGAACACTGAAGCTTTCTTT.

This clonotype showed up just a few times. CDR3 DNA: TGTGCCAGCAGTCTAACGACTAGTTACAATGAGCAGTTCTTC. Translation gives CASSLTTSYNEQFF. The gene calls are TRBV7-6 and TRBJ2-1, with D perhaps TRBD2 (6 bases). There are 14 residues in the CDR3. Trimming took off 6 bases at V and 4 bases at J, with 13 bases between the two ends. The V gene's germline CDR1 is SGHVS and CDR2 FNYEAQ.

The chain recombines TRBV10-3 with TRBJ2-3; 8 positions match TRBD2. Trimming at V came to 5 bases and at J to 3 bases, leaving 4 bases not matched to a gene. Looked up from germline, CDR1 is ENHRY and CDR2 is SYGVKD. There are 14 residues in the CDR3. The CDR3 DNA follows: TGTGCCATCAGTTCTGGCGGGGGGACAGATACGCAGTATTTT. Its protein product is CAISSGGGTDTQYF.

The chain uses TRBV6-2 or TRBV6-3 and TRBJ2-1; 15 bases are a match to TRBD2. The CDR3 totals 16 residues. Germline CDR1 reads MNHEY; CDR2 reads SVGEGT. CDR3 bases: TGTGCAGTCGGTGGACTAGCGGGAGGGCCGGGAAATGAGCAGTTCTTC. It yields the protein CAVGGLAGGPGNEQFF.

The V gene is TRBV20-1, the J gene TRBJ1-2; D gene ambiguous. Trimming removed 2 bases at V and 2 bases at J, with 9 bases between. Germline values: CDR1 DFQATT, CDR2 SNEGSKA (reference sequence). The CDR3 totals 13 residues. For the CDR3, the DNA is TGCAGTGCTAGAATAGGCAGCAACTATGGCTACACCTTC. It encodes CSARIGSNYGYTF.

This chain joins TRBV12-3 or TRBV12-4 and TRBJ2-5; 7 nucleotides match TRBD1. The CDR3 is 15 residues long. With 5 bases clipped from V and 1 base from J, the junction kept 7 bases outside the gene matches. CDR3 bases: TGTGCCAGCAGTCCACAGGGGCATGGCCAAGAGACCCAGTACTTC. It is translated as CASSPQGHGQETQYF.

V is TRBV7-9 and J is TRBJ2-5, with D tentatively TRBD2 (6 bases). Germline V gene lookup returns CDR1 SEHNR and CDR2 FQNEAQ (reference sequence). Trimming pared 10 bases from V and 5 bases from J, leaving 20 bases between. This CDR3 has 14 residues. The CDR3 loop reads CAIPLPEGVETQYF. CDR3 bases: TGTGCCATCCCCCTACCGGAGGGTGTGGAGACCCAGTACTTC.

The chain carries TRBV7-9 and TRBJ2-7; TRBD1 matches at 10 bases. V lost 5 bases and J lost 2; bases outside the gene matches: 3. Germline CDR1 is SEHNR and CDR2 is FQNEAQ (reference sequence). The CDR3 has 14 amino acids. The CDR3 reads CASSAGTGAYEQYF. The CDR3, as DNA: TGTGCCAGCAGCGCCGGGACAGGGGCCTACGAGCAGTACTTC.

The V gene is TRBV25-1, the J gene TRBJ2-3, with D hard to call. Per germline, CDR1 MGHDK and CDR2 SYGVNS. CDR3 length: 15 residues. V was clipped by 7 bases and J by 2 bases, with 16 bases between them. CDR3 nucleotides: TGTGCCAGCAACAAGGGCGGTAGGGCCACAGATACGCAGTATTTT. Translating it yields CASNKGGRATDTQYF.

The chain couples TRBV24-1 to TRBJ1-5; a possible D gene is TRBD1 (5 bases). This CDR3 is built from 14 residues. V lost 11 bases, J lost 5 bases, and 18 bases lay in between. CDR1 and CDR2 (germline): KGHDR, SFDVKD. The CDR3 reads CAIRRKQEDQPQHF. The CDR3 nucleotides are TGTGCCATCCGTAGGAAACAGGAGGATCAGCCCCAGCATTTT.